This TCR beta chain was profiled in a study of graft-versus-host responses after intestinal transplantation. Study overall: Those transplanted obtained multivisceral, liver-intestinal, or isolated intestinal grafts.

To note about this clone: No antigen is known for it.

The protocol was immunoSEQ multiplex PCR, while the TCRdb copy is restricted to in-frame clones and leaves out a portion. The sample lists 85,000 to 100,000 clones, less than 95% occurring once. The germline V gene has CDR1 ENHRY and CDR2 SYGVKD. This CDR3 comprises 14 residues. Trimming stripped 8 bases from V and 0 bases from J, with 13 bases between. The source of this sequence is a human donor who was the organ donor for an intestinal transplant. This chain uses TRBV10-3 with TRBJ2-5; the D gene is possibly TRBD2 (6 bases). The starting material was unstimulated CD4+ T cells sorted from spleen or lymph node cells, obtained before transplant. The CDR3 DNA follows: TGTGCCATCTCGGCAGGACTATACCAAGAGACCCAGTACTTC. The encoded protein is CAISAGLYQETQYF.